A selection of T cell receptor beta chains follows, all from one sample in a study of cytomegalovirus exposure and HLA in healthy donors. The table came from immunoSEQ multiplex PCR; TCRdb's copy has only in-frame clones and leaves some out. This sample has about 130,000 clones, with approximately 61% found just once. Source material: PBMCs. The receptor source for this set is a human donor in good health. CDR3s include the opening cysteine and the closing phenylalanine or tryptophan. D genes are given only for firm matches. Clone size is not always given. Where it is, it says once, few, many or a class for expanded clones.

clone_size	v_call	d_call	j_call	cdr3_aa	cdr3_nt
few	TRBV4-3	TRBD1	TRBJ1-2	CASSQDGMTGSYGYTF	TGCGCCAGCAGCCAAGATGGGATGACAGGGAGCTATGGCTACACCTTC
.	TRBV27	.	TRBJ2-1	CASSSPSLNRYPNEQFF	TGTGCCAGCAGCTCCCCTTCCCTGAACCGCTACCCGAATGAGCAGTTCTTC
.	TRBV7-3	TRBD2	TRBJ2-3	CASSLSGGSGPDTQYF	TGTGCCAGCAGCTTATCTGGCGGGAGCGGCCCAGATACGCAGTATTTT
.	TRBV10-3	.	TRBJ2-5	CAISEGQTGETQYF	TGTGCCATCAGTGAAGGACAAACTGGGGAGACCCAGTACTTC
few	TRBV28	TRBD2	TRBJ2-1	CASRPGTSGNEQFF	TGTGCCAGCAGGCCCGGGACTAGCGGGAATGAGCAGTTCTTC
.	TRBV28	.	TRBJ1-4	CASSLFRATNEKLFF	TGTGCCAGCAGTTTATTCCGTGCAACTAATGAAAAACTGTTTTTT
.	TRBV7-3	.	TRBJ2-5	CASSLNNQETQYF	TGTGCCAGCAGCTTAAACAACCAAGAGACCCAGTACTTC
.	TRBV2	.	TRBJ2-3	CASSEVWGTSSTDTQYF	TGTGCCAGCAGTGAAGTTTGGGGGACATCCTCCACAGATACGCAGTATTTT
.	TRBV28	.	TRBJ1-1	CASSLPNQGTEAFF	TGTGCCAGCAGTTTGCCTAACCAGGGCACTGAAGCTTTCTTT
few	TRBV4-1	.	TRBJ1-1	CASSRPTQEMNTEAFF	TGCGCCAGCAGCCGACCCACCCAGGAAATGAACACTGAAGCTTTCTTT
.	TRBV4-1	TRBD2	TRBJ2-7	CASSGAGVDEQYF	TGCGCCAGTAGTGGGGCGGGAGTGGACGAGCAGTACTTC
.	TRBV28	.	TRBJ2-1	CASSLQRSSYNEQFF	TGTGCCAGCAGTTTACAGCGGAGCTCCTACAATGAGCAGTTCTTC
.	TRBV10-3	.	TRBJ2-7	CAISEGGHEQYF	TGTGCCATCAGCGAGGGGGGCCACGAGCAGTACTTC
.	TRBV11-2	TRBD1	TRBJ2-5	CASGWTGQETQYF	TGTGCCAGTGGGTGGACAGGGCAAGAGACCCAGTACTTC
.	TRBV28	.	TRBJ2-3	CASSLVQDTDTQYF	TGTGCCAGCAGTTTGGTACAAGACACAGATACGCAGTATTTT
few	TRBV5-4	.	TRBJ2-7	CASSPDTQTYEQYF	TGTGCCAGCAGCCCCGACACTCAGACCTACGAGCAGTACTTC
.	TRBV18	TRBD1	TRBJ2-7	CASSPQMTGQGSEQYF	TGTGCCAGCTCACCCCAGATGACGGGACAGGGAAGCGAGCAGTACTTC
.	TRBV14	TRBD2	TRBJ2-1	CASSQVTGGVGFF	TGTGCCAGCAGCCAAGTCACGGGAGGGGTGGGGTTCTTC
.	TRBV27	.	TRBJ2-5	CASSYSRPPETQYF	TGTGCCAGCAGCTACTCCAGGCCCCCAGAGACCCAGTACTTC
once	TRBV28	TRBD1	TRBJ2-3	CASSPGQGLTDTQYF	TGTGCCAGCAGTCCCGGACAGGGGTTGACAGATACGCAGTATTTT
.	TRBV6-1	.	TRBJ2-5	CASSGWADRPEETQYF	TGTGCCAGCAGTGGGTGGGCTGATAGGCCCGAAGAGACCCAGTACTTC
.	TRBV7-9	.	TRBJ2-2	CASSVPGGRVFF	TGTGCCAGCAGCGTACCCGGTGGGAGAGTGTTTTTT
.	TRBV11-3	.	TRBJ2-3	CASSLGRAGWTDTQYF	TGTGCCAGCAGCTTAGGGAGGGCCGGTTGGACAGATACGCAGTATTTT